This T cell receptor (beta chain) was profiled in a study of siplizumab effects on memory and regulatory T cells. Study-level findings and limits: Apparently more diverse than memory cells, naive T cells also seemed major alloresponse contributors. Naive or memory phenotype assignment was not possible for roughly 80-95% of proliferating CD4+ or CD8+ clones. To unstimulated subsets, only a minor fraction of alloreactive clones could be mapped.

Concerning this clone itself: Antigen specificity is unknown.

Assay used: immunoSEQ multiplex PCR; TCRdb lists only in-frame clones, some missing. Counted here are around 100,000 clones, about 94% occurring once; the ten biggest clones make up roughly 1.3%. V lost 11 bases, J lost 4 bases, and 24 bases lay in between. Germline V gene data show CDR1 as SNHLY and CDR2 as FYNNEI. The CDR3 sequence is 15 residues long. The sequencing sample was made of non-Treg CD4+ T cells sorted from blood. This TCR derives from a human donor in good health. V gene TRBV2 combines with J gene TRBJ2-7; possibly TRBD1 or TRBD2 for D (6 bases each). The CDR3 DNA reads TGTGCCGACAAGGGGGGTTCCGTATTTTCTTACGAGCAGTACTTC. As protein: CADKGGSVFSYEQYF.